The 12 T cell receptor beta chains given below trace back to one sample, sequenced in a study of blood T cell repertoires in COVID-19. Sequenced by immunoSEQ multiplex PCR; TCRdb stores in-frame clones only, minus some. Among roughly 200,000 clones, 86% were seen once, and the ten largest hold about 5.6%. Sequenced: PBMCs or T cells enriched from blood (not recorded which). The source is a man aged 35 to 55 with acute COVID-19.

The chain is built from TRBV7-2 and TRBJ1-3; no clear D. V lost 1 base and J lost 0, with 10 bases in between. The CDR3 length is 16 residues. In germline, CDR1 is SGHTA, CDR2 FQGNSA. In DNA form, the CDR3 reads TGTGCCAGCAGCTTAGTTTCGGAGGGCTCTGGAAACACCATATATTTT. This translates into CASSLVSEGSGNTIYF.

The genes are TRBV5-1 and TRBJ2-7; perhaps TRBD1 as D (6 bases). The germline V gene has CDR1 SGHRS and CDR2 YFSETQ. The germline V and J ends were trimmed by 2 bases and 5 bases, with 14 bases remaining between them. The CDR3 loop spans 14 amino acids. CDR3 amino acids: CASSFSTGPNEQYF. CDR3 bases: TGCGCCAGCAGCTTTTCGACAGGTCCCAACGAGCAGTACTTC.

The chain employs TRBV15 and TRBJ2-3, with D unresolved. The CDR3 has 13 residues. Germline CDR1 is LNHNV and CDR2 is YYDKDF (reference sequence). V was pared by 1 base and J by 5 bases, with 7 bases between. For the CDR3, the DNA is TGTGCCACCAGCAGAGTCCTAGAAGATACGCAGTATTTT. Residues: CATSRVLEDTQYF.

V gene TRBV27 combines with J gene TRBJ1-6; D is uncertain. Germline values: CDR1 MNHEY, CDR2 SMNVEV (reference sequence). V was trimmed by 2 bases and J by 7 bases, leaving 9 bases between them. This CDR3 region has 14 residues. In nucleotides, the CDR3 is TGTGCCAGCAGTTTAGAGGCACGAAATTCACCCCTCCACTTT. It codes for CASSLEARNSPLHF.

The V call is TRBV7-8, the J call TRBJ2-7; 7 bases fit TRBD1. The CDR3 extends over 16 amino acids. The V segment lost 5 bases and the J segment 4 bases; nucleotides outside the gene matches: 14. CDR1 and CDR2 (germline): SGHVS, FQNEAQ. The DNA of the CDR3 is TGTGCCAGCAGCCCATATGGACAGGAACTCCCTTACGAGCAGTACTTC. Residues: CASSPYGQELPYEQYF.

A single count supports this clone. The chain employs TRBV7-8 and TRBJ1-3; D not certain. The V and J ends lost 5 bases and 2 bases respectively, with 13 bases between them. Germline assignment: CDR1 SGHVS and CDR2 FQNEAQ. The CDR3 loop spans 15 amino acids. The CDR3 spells CASSVSGNTGNTIYF. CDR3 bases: TGTGCCAGCAGCGTATCCGGGAACACTGGAAACACCATATATTTT.

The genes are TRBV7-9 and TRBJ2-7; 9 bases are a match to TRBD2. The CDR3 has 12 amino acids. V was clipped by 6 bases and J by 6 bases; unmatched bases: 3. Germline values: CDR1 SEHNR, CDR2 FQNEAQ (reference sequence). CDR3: CASRSGLAEQYF. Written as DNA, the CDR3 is TGTGCCAGCAGATCGGGACTAGCCGAGCAGTACTTC. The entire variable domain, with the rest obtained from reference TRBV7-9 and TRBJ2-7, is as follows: DTGVSQNPRHKITKRGQNVTFRCDPISEHNRLYWYRQTLGQGPEFLTYFQNEAQLEKSRLLSDRFSAERPKGSFSTLEIQRTEQGDSAMYLCASRSGLAEQYFGPGTRLTVT.

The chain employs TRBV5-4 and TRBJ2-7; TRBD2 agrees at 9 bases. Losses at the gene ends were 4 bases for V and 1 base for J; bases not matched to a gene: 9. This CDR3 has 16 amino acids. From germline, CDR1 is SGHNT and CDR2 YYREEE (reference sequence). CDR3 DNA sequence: TGTGCCAGCAGCAGTCCTAGCGGGATTTCTTCCTACGAGCAGTACTTC. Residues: CASSSPSGISSYEQYF.

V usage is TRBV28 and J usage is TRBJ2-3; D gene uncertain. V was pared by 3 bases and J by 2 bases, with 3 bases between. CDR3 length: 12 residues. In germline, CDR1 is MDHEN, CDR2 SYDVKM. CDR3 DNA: TGTGCCAGCAGTTTTCTCACAGATACGCAGTATTTT. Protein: CASSFLTDTQYF.

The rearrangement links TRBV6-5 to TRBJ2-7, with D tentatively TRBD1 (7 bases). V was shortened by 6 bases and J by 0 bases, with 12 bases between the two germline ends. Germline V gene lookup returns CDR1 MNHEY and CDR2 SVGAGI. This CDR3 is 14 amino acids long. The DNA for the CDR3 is TGTGCCAGCAGCGCGGGACAGAGCTCCTACGAGCAGTACTTC. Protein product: CASSAGQSSYEQYF.

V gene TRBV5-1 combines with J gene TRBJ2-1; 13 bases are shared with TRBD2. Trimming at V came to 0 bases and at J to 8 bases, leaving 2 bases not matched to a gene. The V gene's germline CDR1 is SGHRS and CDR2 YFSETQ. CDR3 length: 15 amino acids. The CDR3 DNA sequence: TGCGCCAGCAGCTTGGGGACTAGCGGGAGCGATGAGCAGTTCTTC. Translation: CASSLGTSGSDEQFF.

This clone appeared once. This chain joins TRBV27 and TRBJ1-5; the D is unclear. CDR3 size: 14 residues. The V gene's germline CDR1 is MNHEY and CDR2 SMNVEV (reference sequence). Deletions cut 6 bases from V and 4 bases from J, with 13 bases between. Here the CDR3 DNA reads TGTGCCAGCAGCCGGGAAGGGCCAAATCAGCCCCAGCATTTT. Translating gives CASSREGPNQPQHF.